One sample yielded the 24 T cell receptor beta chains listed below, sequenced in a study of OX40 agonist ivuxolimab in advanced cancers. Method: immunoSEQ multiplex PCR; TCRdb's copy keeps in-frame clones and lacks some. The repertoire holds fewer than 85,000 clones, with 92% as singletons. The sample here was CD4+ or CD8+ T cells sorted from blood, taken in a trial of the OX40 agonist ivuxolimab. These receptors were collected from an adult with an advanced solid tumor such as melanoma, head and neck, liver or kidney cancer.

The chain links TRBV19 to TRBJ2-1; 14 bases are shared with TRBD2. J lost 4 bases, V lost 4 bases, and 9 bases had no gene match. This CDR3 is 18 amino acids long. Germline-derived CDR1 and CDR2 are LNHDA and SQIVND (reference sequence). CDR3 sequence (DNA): TGTGCCAGTAGTAGGGGACTAGCGGGGGCCTCCTTTTACAATGAGCAGTTCTTC. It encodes CASSRGLAGASFYNEQFF.

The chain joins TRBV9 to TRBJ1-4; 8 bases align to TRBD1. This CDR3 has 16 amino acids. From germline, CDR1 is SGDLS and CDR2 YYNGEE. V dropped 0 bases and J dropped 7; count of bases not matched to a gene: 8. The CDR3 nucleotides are TGTGCCAGCAGCGTAGCCTCAGGGGGCGAGGGTGAAAAACTGTTTTTT. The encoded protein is CASSVASGGEGEKLFF.

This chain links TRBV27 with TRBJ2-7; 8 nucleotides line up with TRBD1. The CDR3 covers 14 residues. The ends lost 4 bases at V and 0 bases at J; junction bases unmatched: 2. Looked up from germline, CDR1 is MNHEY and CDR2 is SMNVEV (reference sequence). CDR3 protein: CASSSRGLSYEQYF. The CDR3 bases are TGTGCCAGCAGTTCCAGGGGGCTCTCCTACGAGCAGTACTTC.

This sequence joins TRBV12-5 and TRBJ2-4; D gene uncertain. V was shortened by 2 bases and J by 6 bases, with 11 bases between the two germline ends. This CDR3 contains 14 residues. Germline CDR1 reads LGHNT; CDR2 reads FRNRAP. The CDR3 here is CASGLTDSGNIQYF. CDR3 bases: TGTGCTAGTGGTTTGACCGATTCGGGAAACATTCAGTACTTC.

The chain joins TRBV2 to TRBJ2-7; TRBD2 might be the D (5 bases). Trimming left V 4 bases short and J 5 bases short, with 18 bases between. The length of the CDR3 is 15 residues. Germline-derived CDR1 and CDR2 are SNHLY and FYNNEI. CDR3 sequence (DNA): TGTGCCAGCAGTGCCAGTGCGGGTAGTACCCACGAGCAGTACTTC. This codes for CASSASAGSTHEQYF.

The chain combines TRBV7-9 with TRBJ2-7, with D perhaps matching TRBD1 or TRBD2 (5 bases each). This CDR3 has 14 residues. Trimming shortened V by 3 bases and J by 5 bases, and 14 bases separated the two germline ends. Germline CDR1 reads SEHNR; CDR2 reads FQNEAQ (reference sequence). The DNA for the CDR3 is TGTGCCAGCAGCTTCCTTGGGGGTCGGCACGAGCAGTACTTC. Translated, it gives CASSFLGGRHEQYF. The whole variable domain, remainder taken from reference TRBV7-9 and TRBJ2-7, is DTGVSQNPRHKITKRGQNVTFRCDPISEHNRLYWYRQTLGQGPEFLTYFQNEAQLEKSRLLSDRFSAERPKGSFSTLEIQRTEQGDSAMYLCASSFLGGRHEQYFGPGTRLTVT.

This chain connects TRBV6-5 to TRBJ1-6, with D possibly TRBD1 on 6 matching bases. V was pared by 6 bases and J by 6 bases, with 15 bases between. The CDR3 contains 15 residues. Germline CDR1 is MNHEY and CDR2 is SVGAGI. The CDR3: CASRHQGLVNSPLHF. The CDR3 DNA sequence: TGTGCCAGCAGGCATCAGGGGTTGGTTAATTCACCCCTCCACTTT.

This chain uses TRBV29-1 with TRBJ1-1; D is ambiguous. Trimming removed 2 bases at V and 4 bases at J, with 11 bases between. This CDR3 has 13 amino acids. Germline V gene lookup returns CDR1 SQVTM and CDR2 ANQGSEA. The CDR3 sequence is CSVEMLGITEAFF. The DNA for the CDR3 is TGCAGCGTTGAAATGTTGGGGATCACTGAAGCTTTCTTT. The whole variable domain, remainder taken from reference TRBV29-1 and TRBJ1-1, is SAVISQKPSRDICQRGTSLTIQCQVDSQVTMMFWYRQQPGQSLTLIATANQGSEATYESGFVIDKFPISRPNLTFSTLTVSNMSPEDSSIYLCSVEMLGITEAFFGQGTRLTVV.

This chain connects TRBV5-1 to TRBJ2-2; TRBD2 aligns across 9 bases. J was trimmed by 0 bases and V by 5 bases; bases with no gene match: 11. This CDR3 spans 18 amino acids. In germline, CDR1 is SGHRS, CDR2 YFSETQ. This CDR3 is CASSPEGSGGPNTGELFF. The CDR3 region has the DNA TGCGCCAGCAGTCCTGAGGGTAGCGGGGGCCCGAACACCGGGGAGCTGTTTTTT.

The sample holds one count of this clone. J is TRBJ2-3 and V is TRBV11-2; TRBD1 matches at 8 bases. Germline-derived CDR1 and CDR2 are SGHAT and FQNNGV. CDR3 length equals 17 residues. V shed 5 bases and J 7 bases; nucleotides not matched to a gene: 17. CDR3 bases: TGTGCCAGCAGCCAGATCGGACAGGGTGTCTTTACAAATACGCAGTATTTT. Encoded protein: CASSQIGQGVFTNTQYF.

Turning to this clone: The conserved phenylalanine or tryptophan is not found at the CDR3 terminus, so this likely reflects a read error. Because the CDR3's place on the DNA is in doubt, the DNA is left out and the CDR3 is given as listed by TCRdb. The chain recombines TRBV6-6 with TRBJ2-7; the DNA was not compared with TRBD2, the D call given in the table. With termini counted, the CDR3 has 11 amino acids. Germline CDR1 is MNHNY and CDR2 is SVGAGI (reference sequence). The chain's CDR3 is CASLAGAGIIL.

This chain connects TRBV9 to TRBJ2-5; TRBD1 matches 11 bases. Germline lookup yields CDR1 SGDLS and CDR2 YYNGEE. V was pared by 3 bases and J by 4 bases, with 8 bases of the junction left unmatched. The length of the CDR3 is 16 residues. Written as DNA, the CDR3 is TGTGCCAGCAGCGCCGCCGGGACAGGGGGGAGAGAGACCCAGTACTTC. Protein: CASSAAGTGGRETQYF.

CDR3 DNA sequence: TGCGCCAGCAGCCAAGATAAGGCGGGTTTAGGGCCCCAGCATTTT. Protein product: CASSQDKAGLGPQHF. The gene calls are TRBV4-1 and TRBJ1-5, with no clear D. Germline V gives CDR1 MGHRA, CDR2 YSYEKL. The CDR3 sequence is 15 residues long. Trimming removed 0 bases from V and 9 bases from J, with 15 bases in between.

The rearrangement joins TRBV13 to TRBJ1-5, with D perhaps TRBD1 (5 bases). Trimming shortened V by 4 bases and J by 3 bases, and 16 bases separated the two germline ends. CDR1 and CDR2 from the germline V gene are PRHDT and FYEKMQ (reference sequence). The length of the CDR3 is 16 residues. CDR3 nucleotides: TGTGCCAGCAGCTCTCGGGGCGAAAATTCCAATCAGCCCCAGCATTTT. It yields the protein CASSSRGENSNQPQHF.

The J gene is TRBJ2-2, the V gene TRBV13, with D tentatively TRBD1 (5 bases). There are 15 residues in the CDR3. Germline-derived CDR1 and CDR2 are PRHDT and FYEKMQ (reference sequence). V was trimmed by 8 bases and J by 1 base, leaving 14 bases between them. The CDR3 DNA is TGTGCCAGCGGTCAGGGTAGAAAGAACACCGGGGAGCTGTTTTTT. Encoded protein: CASGQGRKNTGELFF.

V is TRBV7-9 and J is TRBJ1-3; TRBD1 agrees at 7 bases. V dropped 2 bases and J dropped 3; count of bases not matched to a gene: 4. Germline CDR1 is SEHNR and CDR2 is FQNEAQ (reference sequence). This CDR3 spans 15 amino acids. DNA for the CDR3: TGTGCCAGCAGCTTAACACGACAGGGTGGAAACACCATATATTTT. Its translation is CASSLTRQGGNTIYF. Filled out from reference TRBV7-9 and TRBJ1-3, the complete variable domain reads DTGVSQNPRHKITKRGQNVTFRCDPISEHNRLYWYRQTLGQGPEFLTYFQNEAQLEKSRLLSDRFSAERPKGSFSTLEIQRTEQGDSAMYLCASSLTRQGGNTIYFGEGSWLTVV.

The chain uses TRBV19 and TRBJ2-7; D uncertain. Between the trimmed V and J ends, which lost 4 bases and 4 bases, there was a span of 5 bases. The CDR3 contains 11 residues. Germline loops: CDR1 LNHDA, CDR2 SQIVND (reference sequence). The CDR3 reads CASSTMYEQYF. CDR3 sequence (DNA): TGTGCCAGTAGTACGATGTACGAGCAGTACTTC. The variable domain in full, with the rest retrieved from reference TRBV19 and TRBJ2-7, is DGGITQSPKYLFRKEGQNVTLSCEQNLNHDAMYWYRQDPGQGLRLIYYSQIVNDFQKGDIAEGYSVSREKKESFPLTVTSAQKNPTAFYLCASSTMYEQYFGPGTRLTVT.

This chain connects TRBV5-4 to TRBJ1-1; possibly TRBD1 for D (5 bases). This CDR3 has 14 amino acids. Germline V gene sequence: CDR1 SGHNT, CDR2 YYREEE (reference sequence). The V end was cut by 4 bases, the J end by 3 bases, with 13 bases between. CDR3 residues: CASSPGGGDTEAFF. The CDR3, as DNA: TGTGCCAGCAGCCCTGGGGGAGGCGACACTGAAGCTTTCTTT. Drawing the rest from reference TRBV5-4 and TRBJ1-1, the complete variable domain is ETGVTQSPTHLIKTRGQQVTLRCSSQSGHNTVSWYQQALGQGPQFIFQYYREEENGRGNFPPRFSGLQFPNYSSELNVNALELDDSALYLCASSPGGGDTEAFFGQGTRLTVV.

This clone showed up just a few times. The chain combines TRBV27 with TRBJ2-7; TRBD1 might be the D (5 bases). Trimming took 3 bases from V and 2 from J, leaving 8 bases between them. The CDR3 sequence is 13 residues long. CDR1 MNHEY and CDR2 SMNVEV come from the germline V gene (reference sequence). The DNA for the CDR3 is TGTGCCAGCAGTTTTCAGGGCACCTACGAGCAGTACTTC. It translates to CASSFQGTYEQYF.

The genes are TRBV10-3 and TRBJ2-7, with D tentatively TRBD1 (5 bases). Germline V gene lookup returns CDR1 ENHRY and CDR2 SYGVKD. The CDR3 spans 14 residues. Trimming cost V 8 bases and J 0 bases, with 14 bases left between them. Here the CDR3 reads CAISISGSSYEQYF. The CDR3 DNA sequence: TGTGCCATCTCTATCTCAGGGTCCTCCTACGAGCAGTACTTC.

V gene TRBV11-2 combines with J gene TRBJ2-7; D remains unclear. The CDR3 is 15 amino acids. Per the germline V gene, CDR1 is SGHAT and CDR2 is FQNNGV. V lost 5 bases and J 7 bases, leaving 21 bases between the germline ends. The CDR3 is CASSPRTAARKEQYF. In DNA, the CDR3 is TGTGCCAGCAGCCCAAGGACGGCAGCACGGAAAGAGCAGTACTTC.

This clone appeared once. The CDR3: CASSEAGGLQETQYF. CDR3 coding DNA: TGCGCCAGCAGTGAGGCGGGGGGGCTCCAAGAGACCCAGTACTTC. This chain uses TRBV10-2 with TRBJ2-5, with 9 bases identical to TRBD2. This CDR3 contains 15 residues. Germline V gene sequence: CDR1 WSHSY, CDR2 SAAADI. After removal of 2 bases from V and 1 base from J, the junction contained 2 bases not matched to a gene.

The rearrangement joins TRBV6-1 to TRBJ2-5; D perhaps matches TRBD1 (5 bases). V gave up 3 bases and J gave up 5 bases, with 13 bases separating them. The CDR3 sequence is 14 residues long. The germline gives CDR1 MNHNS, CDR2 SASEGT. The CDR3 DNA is TGTGCCAGCAGTGAGTTAGGGGATTCGGAGACCCAGTACTTC. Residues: CASSELGDSETQYF.

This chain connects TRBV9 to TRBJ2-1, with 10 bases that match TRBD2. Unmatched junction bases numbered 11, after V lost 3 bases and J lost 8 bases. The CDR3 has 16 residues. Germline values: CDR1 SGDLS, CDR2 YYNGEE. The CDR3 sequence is CASSEWASGGADEQFF. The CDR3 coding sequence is TGTGCCAGCAGCGAGTGGGCCAGCGGGGGGGCCGATGAGCAGTTCTTC.